These T cell receptor beta chains were read from a single sample in a study of blood T cell repertoires in COVID-19. The protocol was immunoSEQ multiplex PCR, while the TCRdb copy is restricted to in-frame clones and leaves out a portion. The sample includes around 200,000 clones, around nine tenths of them seen just once. Sequencing input: peripheral blood. These receptor sequences come from a man between 18 and 35 years old with active or convalescent COVID-19. Both conserved end residues are part of each CDR3. D genes are given only for firm matches. A clone size is listed for some rows: how often the clone was seen (once, few, many), or a class if it is expanded.

D gene	V gene	J gene	clone size	CDR3 protein	CDR3 DNA
-	TRBV9	TRBJ2-3	once	CASSVGGSTDTQYF	TGTGCCAGCAGCGTCGGTGGTAGCACAGATACGCAGTATTTT
-	TRBV11-2	TRBJ1-1	-	CASSSEFTGEAFF	TGTGCCAGCAGCTCCGAATTTACAGGGGAAGCTTTCTTT
-	TRBV5-1	TRBJ1-2	-	CASSLEPTANYGYTF	TGCGCCAGCAGCTTGGAGCCCACAGCTAACTATGGCTACACCTTC
TRBD2	TRBV7-8	TRBJ2-2	-	CASSLRLAGSGELFF	TGTGCCAGCAGCTTAAGGCTAGCGGGGTCCGGGGAGCTGTTTTTT
TRBD1	TRBV28	TRBJ2-7	-	CASSSTGIIYEQYF	TGTGCCAGCAGTTCGACAGGGATAATCTACGAGCAGTACTTC
-	TRBV7-9	TRBJ2-3	-	CASSLIGSTDTQYF	TGTGCCAGCAGCTTAATCGGGTCCACAGATACGCAGTATTTT
TRBD2	TRBV2	TRBJ2-1	-	CASSVRASGGGSYNEQFF	TGTGCCAGCAGTGTCAGGGCTAGCGGGGGCGGCTCCTACAATGAGCAGTTCTTC
-	TRBV28	TRBJ2-7	-	CASSSRFPYEQYF	TGTGCCAGCAGCTCCCGTTTCCCCTACGAGCAGTACTTC
TRBD1	TRBV7-3	TRBJ2-1	-	CASSDTGQEQFF	TGTGCCAGCAGCGACACGGGACAGGAGCAGTTCTTC
-	TRBV12-2	TRBJ2-1	-	CASRLAPGLAGLSSYNEQFF	TGTGCAAGTCGCTTAGCGCCGGGACTAGCGGGCTTGAGCTCCTACAATGAGCAGTTCTTC
-	TRBV19	TRBJ1-2	-	CAREHRTAAGNYGYTF	TGTGCCAGAGAACATCGAACGGCGGCGGGTAACTATGGCTACACCTTC
TRBD1	TRBV5-5	TRBJ2-1	-	CASSLVSGQGYNEQFF	TGTGCCAGCAGCTTGGTGTCCGGACAGGGATACAATGAGCAGTTCTTC
-	TRBV7-9	TRBJ2-2	-	CASSLAAGRAGELFF	TGTGCCAGCAGCTTAGCGGCGGGGCGGGCCGGGGAGCTGTTTTTT
-	TRBV24-1	TRBJ2-1	-	CATSAAAGKSYNEQFF	TGTGCCACCTCGGCCGCTGCGGGGAAGTCCTACAATGAGCAGTTCTTC
-	TRBV19	TRBJ2-7	few	CASSPLRDSQFYEQYF	TGTGCCAGTAGTCCCCTGCGGGACAGTCAATTCTACGAGCAGTACTTC
-	TRBV6-5	TRBJ2-2	-	CASSRPGQGTGELFF	TGTGCCAGCAGTCGACCGGGTCAGGGGACCGGGGAGCTGTTTTTT
-	TRBV5-1	TRBJ2-2	-	CASSRIPGQNTGELFF	TGCGCCAGCAGCCGCATACCGGGACAGAACACCGGGGAGCTGTTTTTT
TRBD1	TRBV30	TRBJ1-5	-	CAWSAGTGGNQPQHF	TGTGCCTGGAGTGCGGGGACAGGAGGTAATCAGCCCCAGCATTTT
TRBD2	TRBV4-2	TRBJ2-7	-	CASSQAPTSGSRVGTYEQYF	TGTGCCAGCAGCCAAGCCCCAACTAGCGGGAGCCGAGTGGGGACCTACGAGCAGTACTTC
TRBD2	TRBV5-1	TRBJ2-1	-	CASSLVSSGGANEQFF	TGCGCCAGCAGCTTGGTGTCTAGCGGGGGGGCCAATGAGCAGTTCTTC
-	TRBV2	TRBJ1-5	-	CASSQGFNQPQHF	TGTGCCAGCTCACAGGGTTTCAATCAGCCCCAGCATTTT
TRBD2	TRBV7-2	TRBJ2-3	-	CASSPRLAGGPGTQYF	TGTGCCAGCAGCCCTCGACTAGCGGGAGGGCCCGGTACGCAGTATTTT
-	TRBV30	TRBJ2-6	-	CAWSDGRTGANVLTF	TGTGCCTGGAGTGATGGCCGAACTGGGGCCAACGTCCTGACTTTC
-	TRBV28	TRBJ1-5	few	CASSAGFSNQPQHF	TGTGCCAGCAGCGCAGGGTTTAGCAATCAGCCCCAGCATTTT
TRBD1	TRBV12-3/TRBV12-4	TRBJ1-2	few	CASSRAGGYGYTF	TGTGCCAGCAGTAGGGCAGGGGGCTATGGCTACACCTTC
-	TRBV5-4	TRBJ1-2	few	CASSLGGLANYGYTF	TGTGCCAGCAGCTTGGGAGGGCTAGCTAACTATGGCTACACCTTC
TRBD2	TRBV6-5	TRBJ2-7	-	CASRTSGSSYEQYF	TGTGCCAGCAGAACTAGCGGGAGCTCCTACGAGCAGTACTTC
-	TRBV5-1	TRBJ1-2	-	CASALGAEIYGYTF	TGCGCCAGCGCCCTGGGGGCAGAAATCTATGGCTACACCTTC
-	TRBV15	TRBJ2-3	-	CATSRDSSQVTDTQYF	TGTGCCACCAGCAGAGATAGTTCTCAAGTCACAGATACGCAGTATTTT
TRBD2	TRBV4-3	TRBJ2-1	-	CASSQVRGSGSDEQFF	TGCGCCAGCAGCCAAGTCCGGGGGAGCGGGAGCGATGAGCAGTTCTTC
-	TRBV18	TRBJ1-6	-	CASSAGTRSYSPLHF	TGTGCCAGCTCAGCCGGGACAAGGTCATATTCACCCCTCCACTTT
TRBD2	TRBV5-4	TRBJ2-5	-	CASRAGTSGREETQYF	TGTGCCAGCAGGGCTGGGACTAGCGGGAGGGAAGAGACCCAGTACTTC
TRBD1	TRBV6-6	TRBJ2-6	-	CASSYYRGTGANVLTF	TGTGCCAGCAGTTACTACAGGGGTACTGGGGCCAACGTCCTGACTTTC
TRBD1	TRBV5-1	TRBJ1-1	-	CASTSDRGNTEAFF	TGCGCCAGCACCTCGGACAGGGGGAACACTGAAGCTTTCTTT
TRBD1	TRBV29-1	TRBJ1-2	once	CSDRLQGAGGYTF	TGCAGCGACCGACTGCAGGGGGCTGGGGGCTACACCTTC
-	TRBV5-1	TRBJ2-2	few	CASSLDGQSNTGELFF	TGCGCCAGCAGCTTAGACGGACAGTCGAACACCGGGGAGCTGTTTTTT
-	TRBV10-3	TRBJ1-6	-	CAISLEYNNSPLHF	TGTGCCATCAGCCTAGAGTACAATAATTCACCCCTCCACTTT
TRBD2	TRBV5-8	TRBJ2-1	-	CASSHTFGTRDNNEQFF	TGTGCCAGCAGCCACACCTTTGGGACTAGGGATAACAATGAGCAGTTCTTC
-	TRBV5-1	TRBJ1-1	-	CASSLVLNTEAFF	TGCGCCAGCAGCTTGGTGCTAAACACTGAAGCTTTCTTT
-	TRBV6-4	TRBJ2-2	-	CASSYEAGQPTGELFF	TGTGCCAGCAGCTATGAGGCGGGACAGCCTACCGGGGAGCTGTTTTTT
-	TRBV9	TRBJ2-5	-	CASSVGAGPETQYF	TGTGCCAGCAGCGTAGGGGCGGGTCCGGAGACCCAGTACTTC
-	TRBV6-1	TRBJ2-3	-	CASSELGRGPDTQYF	TGTGCCAGCAGTGAACTCGGGAGGGGGCCAGATACGCAGTATTTT
-	TRBV7-3	TRBJ1-1	-	CASSLQGVGTEAFF	TGTGCCAGCAGCTTACAGGGCGTGGGGACTGAAGCTTTCTTT
TRBD2	TRBV2	TRBJ2-7	-	CASRTTSGVSYEQYF	TGTGCCAGCAGGACAACTAGCGGGGTCTCCTACGAGCAGTACTTC
-	TRBV5-1	TRBJ1-3	-	CASSLLGAGNTIYF	TGCGCCAGCAGCTTGTTAGGGGCCGGGAACACCATATATTTT
-	TRBV7-2	TRBJ1-3	once	CASSSDRSGGNTIYF	TGTGCCAGCAGCTCCGACCGCTCGGGTGGAAACACCATATATTTT
TRBD1	TRBV11-2	TRBJ2-7	-	CASGFGTGIYEQYF	TGTGCCAGCGGATTCGGGACAGGGATCTACGAGCAGTACTTC
-	TRBV12-3/TRBV12-4	TRBJ1-2	-	CASSPLRGGGYTF	TGTGCCAGCAGCCCTCTACGGGGGGGCGGCTACACCTTC
-	TRBV5-1	TRBJ1-1	-	CASRQGNTEAFF	TGCGCCAGCAGACAGGGTAACACTGAAGCTTTCTTT
-	TRBV19	TRBJ1-1	-	CASSTTGNTEAFF	TGTGCCAGTAGTACCACAGGGAACACTGAAGCTTTCTTT
TRBD1	TRBV19	TRBJ2-2	-	CASSIGQGNTGELFF	TGTGCCAGTAGTATAGGACAGGGGAACACCGGGGAGCTGTTTTTT
-	TRBV30	TRBJ2-7	-	CAWSVLQGPYEQYF	TGTGCCTGGAGTGTACTACAGGGCCCATACGAGCAGTACTTC
TRBD1	TRBV5-1	TRBJ2-2	-	CASSSITGGNTGELFF	TGCGCCAGCAGCTCAATAACAGGGGGCAACACCGGGGAGCTGTTTTTT
-	TRBV6-5	TRBJ1-6	-	CASSYHPWEGNSPLHF	TGTGCCAGCAGTTACCACCCCTGGGAGGGGAATTCACCCCTCCACTTT
TRBD1	TRBV19	TRBJ1-2	few	CASTMGQGMFGYTF	TGTGCCAGTACCATGGGACAGGGAATGTTCGGCTACACCTTC
-	TRBV7-9	TRBJ1-2	few	CASSLAQATANYGYTF	TGTGCCAGCAGCTTAGCTCAGGCGACGGCTAACTATGGCTACACCTTC
-	TRBV30	TRBJ2-1	-	CAWSVLLNNEQFF	TGTGCCTGGAGTGTACTCCTTAACAATGAGCAGTTCTTC